One sample yielded the 26 T cell receptor beta chains listed below, sequenced in a study of identifying expanded T cells in peripheral blood (dated by TCRdb to about 2019). The library was generated by the immunoSEQ multiplex PCR assay. Not all clones reach the TCRdb copy of this immuneACCESS table, which keeps in-frame sequences only. Checked studies attribute under half of the gap to unresolved V genes and leave the rest unexplained. This sample gives approximately 110,000 clones in total; roughly 90% of them show up just once. The ten largest account for 8% to 9% of the sample. The material sequenced was blood. Receptors originate from a person aged 18 to 75 in good health.

The chain has TRBV4-1 and TRBJ1-2; D is possibly TRBD1 (5 bases). In germline, CDR1 is MGHRA, CDR2 YSYEKL. V was clipped by 0 bases and J by 1 base, with 12 bases between them. The CDR3 runs 16 residues. As DNA, the CDR3 is TGCGCCAGCAGCCAAGATGGGGCAGCCCTTAACTATGGCTACACCTTC. Translated: CASSQDGAALNYGYTF.

The V and J genes are TRBV2 and TRBJ1-4; unclear D gene. This CDR3 has 11 residues. Trimming took 3 bases from V and 8 from J, leaving 4 bases between them. Germline assignment: CDR1 SNHLY and CDR2 FYNNEI. The CDR3 DNA is TGTGCCAGCAGTGAGGGAGAAAAACTGTTTTTT. Translated, it gives CASSEGEKLFF.

V and J are TRBV4-3 and TRBJ1-4, with a tentative D call TRBD1 (5 bases). Germline lookup yields CDR1 LGHNA and CDR2 YSLEER. V gave up 4 bases and J gave up 7 bases, with 7 bases separating them. This CDR3 has 12 residues. This CDR3 reads CASSRGPEKLFF. For the CDR3, the DNA is TGCGCCAGCAGCCGGGGACCTGAAAAACTGTTTTTT.

The chain couples TRBV9 to TRBJ1-2; D is perhaps TRBD1 (6 bases). The CDR3 has 17 amino acids. CDR1 and CDR2 from the germline V gene are SGDLS and YYNGEE. Trimming took off 2 bases at V and 1 base at J, with 18 bases between the two ends. DNA for the CDR3: TGTGCCAGCAGCGTCTCCTCCGAGACAGGAATTAACTATGGCTACACCTTC. Protein product: CASSVSSETGINYGYTF.

The genes are TRBV4-3 and TRBJ2-1; maybe TRBD2 (7 bases). V was pared by 4 bases and J by 10 bases, with 8 bases between. The CDR3 is made up of 11 amino acids. The germline V gene has CDR1 LGHNA and CDR2 YSLEER. The CDR3 reads CASSRGGEQFF. CDR3 sequence (DNA): TGCGCCAGCAGCCGCGGGGGCGAGCAGTTCTTC.

This chain links TRBV5-6 with TRBJ2-7; 8 positions match TRBD1. Losses at the gene ends were 5 bases for V and 0 bases for J; bases not matched to a gene: 7. The CDR3 sequence is 15 residues long. Germline CDR1 is SGHDT and CDR2 is YYEEEE. The CDR3 DNA reads TGTGCCAGCAGGCTACAGGGGGGATACTCCTACGAGCAGTACTTC. This encodes CASRLQGGYSYEQYF.

This clone has just a few counts. The chain combines TRBV10-1 with TRBJ2-3; D is undetermined. The CDR3 runs 13 residues. The germline V gene has CDR1 WNHNN and CDR2 SYGVQD (reference sequence). V lost 5 bases to trimming and J lost 1 base, with 7 bases between them. Here the CDR3 reads CASSISRTDTQYF. The CDR3 bases are TGCGCCAGCAGTATTTCCCGCACAGATACGCAGTATTTT.

DNA for the CDR3: TGCGCCAGCAGCTTGGAGAGTAATTCACCCCTCCACTTT. Translation: CASSLESNSPLHF. The J gene is TRBJ1-6, the V gene TRBV5-1, with no clear D. Trimming took 0 bases from V and 6 from J, leaving 4 bases between them. The CDR3 is 13 amino acids. CDR1 and CDR2 (germline): SGHRS, YFSETQ.

The chain links TRBV7-3 to TRBJ1-2, with D possibly being TRBD1 (6 bases). The germline V gene encodes CDR1 SGHTA and CDR2 FQGTGA. The V end lost 2 bases, the J end lost 3 bases, and 16 bases lay between the germline ends. This CDR3 is built from 16 residues. CDR3 coding DNA: TGTGCCAGCAGCTTACAACCACAGGGTGCGGACTATGGCTACACCTTC. Protein sequence: CASSLQPQGADYGYTF.

V usage is TRBV5-1 and J usage is TRBJ1-1; D not resolved. Germline-derived CDR1 and CDR2 are SGHRS and YFSETQ. CDR3 length: 11 residues. Trimming cost V 4 bases and J 3 bases, with 4 bases left between them. The CDR3 DNA is TGCGCCAGCAGCGGGGACACTGAAGCTTTCTTT. Translating gives CASSGDTEAFF.

The chain employs TRBV5-6 and TRBJ1-2; D is ambiguous. Germline-derived CDR1 and CDR2 are SGHDT and YYEEEE. The V and J ends lost 0 bases and 3 bases respectively, with 15 bases between them. The CDR3 loop spans 16 amino acids. CDR3 DNA: TGTGCCAGCAGCTTGGATCCCAAAAAAATCTACTATGGCTACACCTTC. This gives the protein CASSLDPKKIYYGYTF.

This rearrangement joins TRBV6-1 to TRBJ2-3, with D perhaps matching TRBD1 or TRBD2 (5 bases each). Germline values: CDR1 MNHNS, CDR2 SASEGT. With 10 bases removed from V and 5 bases from J, the gap between germline ends came to 16 bases. CDR3 length equals 13 residues. DNA of the CDR3: TGTGCCATCACCGGACTGCAGGGAGATACGCAGTATTTT. Translated, it gives CAITGLQGDTQYF.

The V gene is TRBV2, the J gene TRBJ2-1; a weak D match, TRBD2 (5 bases). This CDR3 is built from 14 residues. V was pared by 9 bases and J by 0 bases, with 12 bases between. Germline V CDR1 and CDR2: SNHLY, FYNNEI. The CDR3 here is CARGEMSSYNEQFF. The CDR3 DNA sequence: TGTGCCAGGGGAGAGATGAGCTCCTACAATGAGCAGTTCTTC. The full variable domain, with the rest looked up from reference TRBV2 and TRBJ2-1, is EPEVTQTPSHQVTQMGQEVILRCVPISNHLYFYWYRQILGQKVEFLVSFYNNEISEKSEIFDDQFSVERPDGSNFTLKIRSTKLEDSAMYFCARGEMSSYNEQFFGPGTRLTVL.

This chain connects TRBV29-1 to TRBJ2-2; TRBD1 matches 12 bases. CDR3 size: 16 residues. Per germline, CDR1 SQVTM and CDR2 ANQGSEA. V lost 6 bases to trimming and J lost 5 bases; unmatched junction nucleotides: 10. The CDR3 spells CSVSSGTGGATGELFF. CDR3 DNA sequence: TGCAGCGTCTCCTCCGGGACAGGGGGCGCGACCGGGGAGCTGTTTTTT.

The V gene is TRBV7-8, the J gene TRBJ2-1; 11 nucleotides agree with TRBD2. After removal of 5 bases from V and 8 bases from J, the junction contained 11 bases not matched to a gene. The CDR3 is 16 amino acids. Germline values: CDR1 SGHVS, CDR2 FQNEAQ. CDR3: CASSLPQLAGDDEQFF. CDR3 nucleotides: TGTGCCAGCAGCCTACCCCAACTAGCGGGAGACGATGAGCAGTTCTTC.

The V call is TRBV2, the J call TRBJ1-2; D may be TRBD1 (6 bases). The germline V gene has CDR1 SNHLY and CDR2 FYNNEI. The ends were cut back, 3 bases at V and 10 bases at J, with 15 bases in the middle. The CDR3 loop spans 13 amino acids. The CDR3 is CASSDWTALDYTF. In DNA, the CDR3 is TGTGCCAGCAGTGACTGGACAGCGCTGGACTACACCTTC.

V and J are TRBV5-5 and TRBJ2-7; no definite D call. The CDR3 consists of 14 residues. Germline CDR1 and CDR2: SGHKS and YYEKEE (reference sequence). Trimming pared 1 base from V and 0 bases from J, leaving 8 bases between. CDR3 sequence reads: CASSLQGNSYEQYF. The CDR3 region has the DNA TGTGCCAGCAGCTTGCAAGGGAACTCCTACGAGCAGTACTTC.

J is TRBJ2-1 and V is TRBV7-2; 11 nucleotides agree with TRBD2. The CDR3 length is 16 residues. The V gene end was trimmed by 5 bases and the J gene end by 2 bases; junction bases not matched to a gene: 5. Germline loops: CDR1 SGHTA, CDR2 FQGNSA. The CDR3 DNA is TGTGCCAGCAGCACCCGACTAGCGGGGACCTACAATGAGCAGTTCTTC. It translates to CASSTRLAGTYNEQFF.

This chain connects TRBV18 to TRBJ1-2, with unresolved D. Germline CDR1 KGHSH, CDR2 LQKENI. The CDR3 is made up of 13 amino acids. Trimming shortened V by 1 base and J by 6 bases, and 9 bases separated the two germline ends. CDR3 sequence: CASSPQGRDGYTF. The DNA for the CDR3 is TGTGCCAGCTCACCACAGGGAAGGGATGGCTACACCTTC.

The gene calls are TRBV10-2 and TRBJ2-5; D unresolved. Germline V gene lookup returns CDR1 WSHSY and CDR2 SAAADI. The CDR3 has 12 residues. The germline V and J ends were trimmed by 6 bases and 7 bases, with 12 bases remaining between them. The DNA for the CDR3 is TGCGCCAGCAGGGCGCAGGCCGGGACCCAGTACTTC. Translated: CASRAQAGTQYF.

This clone was observed a few times. This chain uses TRBV14 with TRBJ1-6; D uncertain. The CDR3 contains 11 residues. Germline loops: CDR1 SGHDN, CDR2 FVKESK. Between the trimmed V and J ends, which lost 8 bases and 13 bases, there was a span of 12 bases. The CDR3 region is CASSSPGPLHF. DNA of the CDR3: TGTGCCAGCTCCTCGCCTGGGCCCCTCCACTTT.

J is TRBJ2-3 and V is TRBV11-2; 8 positions match TRBD1. Germline CDR1 is SGHAT and CDR2 is FQNNGV. The V segment lost 0 bases and the J segment 2 bases; nucleotides outside the gene matches: 4. CDR3 length equals 16 residues. The CDR3 reads CASSLEGTGPTDTQYF. The CDR3 region has the DNA TGTGCCAGCAGCTTAGAGGGGACAGGACCCACAGATACGCAGTATTTT.

The chain couples TRBV30 to TRBJ1-5; TRBD1 is a possible D gene (5 bases). The CDR3 contains 13 residues. Germline loops: CDR1 GTSNPN, CDR2 SVGIG (reference sequence). The V end lost 2 bases, the J end lost 0 bases, and 5 bases lay between the germline ends. The CDR3 region is CAWSRGSNQPQHF. In nucleotides, the CDR3 is TGTGCCTGGAGTAGGGGTAGCAATCAGCCCCAGCATTTT.

CDR3 DNA sequence: TGTGCCAGTAGTATAATGGGGCGGCGCCCCAAGCAGCCCCAGCATTTT. This sequence encodes CASSIMGRRPKQPQHF. V is TRBV19 and J is TRBJ1-5; D might be TRBD1 (5 bases). Germline-derived CDR1 and CDR2 are LNHDA and SQIVND (reference sequence). Deletions cut 2 bases from V and 7 bases from J, with 18 bases between. The length of the CDR3 is 16 residues.

The V gene is TRBV7-3, the J gene TRBJ2-1; D might be TRBD1 or TRBD2, each matching 5 bases. Germline lookup yields CDR1 SGHTA and CDR2 FQGTGA. V was cut by 0 bases and J by 7 bases, with 16 bases left in between. This CDR3 contains 16 residues. The CDR3 spells CASSLTKKGLANEQFF. CDR3 DNA sequence: TGTGCCAGCAGCTTAACAAAAAAGGGGCTAGCAAATGAGCAGTTCTTC.

The chain employs TRBV7-2 and TRBJ1-2, with D possibly being TRBD1 (6 bases). Germline lookup yields CDR1 SGHTA and CDR2 FQGNSA. The CDR3 covers 14 residues. The V gene lost 1 base and the J gene lost 5 bases, with 11 bases spanning the gap. For the CDR3, the DNA is TGTGCCAGCAGCTTAGGCTCAGGGGCTTATGGCTACACCTTC. Protein product: CASSLGSGAYGYTF.